This T cell receptor (beta chain) was captured by sequencing in a study of graft-versus-host responses after intestinal transplantation. Study context: All recipients got anti-thymocyte globulin induction, then tacrolimus and steroids for 2 to 4 years.

Clones were sequenced by immunoSEQ multiplex PCR, and TCRdb holds only the in-frame ones, with some missing. The repertoire includes under 65,000 clones, 90% to 95% of them detected once, and under 0.45% sits in the top ten. In regard to this clone: What it binds is not known. Other DNA sequences within the sample encode an identical CDR3.

This TCR was recovered from a human donor who was the organ donor for an intestinal transplant. This sample comprised unstimulated CD4+ T cells sorted from spleen or lymph node cells, obtained before transplant.

The CDR3 DNA reads as TGTGCCACGCGGCTAGCGGACAACGATACGCAGTATTTT. It specifies CATRLADNDTQYF. This chain connects TRBV2 to TRBJ2-3; 7 positions agree with TRBD2. The V segment lost 10 bases and the J segment 6 bases; nucleotides outside the gene matches: 10. The CDR3 has 13 residues. The germline V gene has CDR1 SNHLY and CDR2 FYNNEI.